This TCR beta chain was recovered during a study of cytomegalovirus exposure and HLA in healthy donors. Germline-derived CDR1 and CDR2 are SGHVS and FQNEAQ. This CDR3 comprises 20 residues. J gave up 5 bases and V 2 bases, and 13 bases lay outside the gene matches. Notes on the study in general: Indistinguishable V segments, including TRBV6-2 and TRBV6-3, were excluded. There were a few CMV-associated chains whose specificity for CMV antigens was confirmed in vitro. By a later analysis, the bulk of CMV-associated TCR beta chains appeared HLA-restricted.

Primers for the PCR totalled 60 Vbeta and 13 Jbeta. As processed by the authors: Roughly 80 million unique TCR beta chains, about 12 million shared, were counted in a later analysis. The protocol was immunoSEQ multiplex PCR, while the TCRdb copy is restricted to in-frame clones and leaves out a portion. D and trimming come from the DNA, and the V and J calls and clone size come from that table. The table lists about 64,000 clones, more than 60% of them singletons. On this clone itself: Its antigen is unknown.

This clonotype originated in a male donor in good health and CMV-seropositive. This rearrangement joins TRBV7-8 to TRBJ2-2; 14 positions match TRBD2. Sequences were obtained from PBMCs. The CDR3 sequence: CASSLTPRTSGGQGTGELFF. The CDR3 nucleotides read TGTGCCAGCAGCTTAACCCCAAGGACTAGCGGGGGGCAGGGGACCGGGGAGCTGTTTTTT.